A selection of T cell receptor beta chains follows, all from one sample in a study of blood T cell repertoires in COVID-19. The table came from immunoSEQ multiplex PCR; TCRdb's copy has only in-frame clones and leaves some out. The top ten hold roughly 7.3% of the sample, which has about 140,000 clones, about four fifths seen once. Sample: peripheral blood. All receptors derive from a human donor in a cohort sampled during active COVID-19. The CDR3 runs from the conserved cysteine through the conserved F or W. Fields, in order: J gene, V gene, D gene, CDR3 length, clone size, CDR3 DNA, CDR3 protein. A D gene is named only where the DNA matches it firmly. Only some rows state a clone size, as once, few, many or a class for expanded clones.

>TRBJ2-7|TRBV10-3|TRBD1|12|-
TGTGCCATCAGCACGACAGGGTACGAGCAGTACTTC
CAISTTGYEQYF
>TRBJ1-1|TRBV6-5|-|13|-
TGTGCCAGCAGTAATGGACAAGATACTGAAGCTTTCTTT
CASSNGQDTEAFF
>TRBJ2-2|TRBV7-2|TRBD1|15|-
TGTGCCAGCAGCGCCCGAGCCAGGGGGACCGGGGAGCTGTTTTTT
CASSARARGTGELFF
>TRBJ2-7|TRBV15|-|14|-
TGTGCCACCAGCAGAGGCGCAGGGGTCTACGAGCAGTACTTC
CATSRGAGVYEQYF
>TRBJ1-1|TRBV7-3|-|14|-
TGTGCCAGCAGCTTGGCCGGACTTAACACTGAAGCTTTCTTT
CASSLAGLNTEAFF
>TRBJ2-5|TRBV5-1|-|15|once
TGCGCCAGCAGCTTGGCCCCGGAGAACCAAGAGACCCAGTACTTC
CASSLAPENQETQYF
>TRBJ1-2|TRBV2|-|10|-
TGTGCCAGCAGTGTGAGTGGCTACACCTTC
CASSVSGYTF
>TRBJ2-7|TRBV6-5|TRBD2|16|-
TGTGCCAGCAGTTACGCCCGGGGGGATCTGGGGGACGAGCAGTACTTC
CASSYARGDLGDEQYF
>TRBJ2-3|TRBV24-1|TRBD1|17|-
TGTGCCACCAGTGATAAAACCGGGACAGGGGGAACAGATACGCAGTATTTT
CATSDKTGTGGTDTQYF
>TRBJ1-4|TRBV2|TRBD1|15|-
TGTGCCAGTAGGGACAGGGGGCAACGAGATGAAAAACTGTTTTTT
CASRDRGQRDEKLFF
>TRBJ2-6|TRBV27|TRBD1|19|-
TGTGCCAGCAGTTTATCGGGTTGGACAGGGGGAACTGGGGCCAACGTCCTGACTTTC
CASSLSGWTGGTGANVLTF
>TRBJ1-2|TRBV5-1|TRBD1|16|few
TGCGCCAGCAGCCCGACAGGGACCCCTACTAACTATGGCTACACCTTC
CASSPTGTPTNYGYTF
>TRBJ2-1|TRBV3-1/TRBV3-2|-|16|-
TGTGCCAGCAGCCTTAGAGGGTCGGGATCCTACAATGAGCAGTTCTTC
CASSLRGSGSYNEQFF
>TRBJ1-2|TRBV6-1|TRBD1|16|-
TGTGCCAGCAGTGACTGGGGGCCGGGACAGGGGTACGGCTACACCTTC
CASSDWGPGQGYGYTF
>TRBJ1-2|TRBV4-1|-|14|-
TGCGCCAGCAGCCAAGATCGCGTCCTACATGGCTACACCTTC
CASSQDRVLHGYTF
>TRBJ2-5|TRBV2|TRBD2|12|-
TGTGCCGGCCGGGGGGTTGGCGAGACCCAGTACTTC
CAGRGVGETQYF
>TRBJ1-6|TRBV6-1|-|15|-
TGTGCCAGCAGTGAACGCAGGTCTTATAATTCACCCCTCCACTTT
CASSERRSYNSPLHF
>TRBJ2-3|TRBV14|-|14|-
TGTGCCAGCAGCCAAAACCCGGGGACAGATACGCAGTATTTT
CASSQNPGTDTQYF
>TRBJ1-2|TRBV28|-|15|-
TGTGCCAGCAGGGAGACGGGGGGGGTCAACTATGGCTACACCTTC
CASRETGGVNYGYTF
>TRBJ1-5|TRBV6-5|TRBD1|15|-
TGTGCCAGCAGGCGAGGACAGGGGGGCATTCAGCCCCAGCATTTT
CASRRGQGGIQPQHF
>TRBJ2-5|TRBV3-1/TRBV3-2|TRBD2|12|-
TGTGCCAGCAGACGCGGGGGAGAGACCCAGTACTTC
CASRRGGETQYF
>TRBJ2-2|TRBV5-1|TRBD2|17|-
TGCGCCAGCAGCTTGAGGAGCGGGGGGGAATCCCGCGGGGAGCTGTTTTTT
CASSLRSGGESRGELFF
>TRBJ2-1|TRBV10-3|TRBD2|15|few
TGTGCCCTGTCGAACTCCGGGGGGGCCTACAATGAGCAGTTCTTC
CALSNSGGAYNEQFF
>TRBJ2-3|TRBV5-1|-|15|-
TGCGCCAGCAGCTTGGTCGGGGGAAGCACAGATACGCAGTATTTT
CASSLVGGSTDTQYF
>TRBJ2-7|TRBV9|TRBD1|13|-
TGTGCCAGCAGTGAAGACAGGGCCCACGAGCAGTACTTC
CASSEDRAHEQYF
>TRBJ1-2|TRBV9|-|13|-
TGTGCCAGCAGCGTCGCGGCGTACTATGGCTACACCTTC
CASSVAAYYGYTF
>TRBJ1-1|TRBV5-1|-|15|-
TGCGCCAGCAGGGTGAGGCAGGGATCGGCCACTGAAGCTTTCTTT
CASRVRQGSATEAFF
>TRBJ1-2|TRBV27|-|13|few
TGTGCCAGCAGCGCTCGACAGGCCTTTGGCTACACCTTC
CASSARQAFGYTF
>TRBJ1-5|TRBV6-1|TRBD1|16|-
TGTGCCAGCAGTGAAGGGGGACAGGGGGGTAATCAGCCCCAGCATTTT
CASSEGGQGGNQPQHF
>TRBJ1-5|TRBV7-2|TRBD1|14|-
TGTGCCAGCAGCGAAAGACAGGGCGGCCAGCCCCAGCATTTT
CASSERQGGQPQHF
>TRBJ1-2|TRBV7-2|TRBD1|14|-
TGTGCCAGCAGCTCCCACAGGGGGCCAAATGGCTACACCTTC
CASSSHRGPNGYTF
>TRBJ2-1|TRBV9|TRBD2|15|-
TGTGCCAGCAGCGTTGCGGGGGGCCTCTACAATGAGCAGTTCTTC
CASSVAGGLYNEQFF
>TRBJ2-6|TRBV9|-|16|-
TGTGCCAGCAGCGCTAGTACCCTACACGGGGCCAACGTCCTGACTTTC
CASSASTLHGANVLTF
>TRBJ1-5|TRBV6-5|TRBD1|16|-
TGTGCCAGCAGTTCGGACAGGGGACGGGGCAATCAGCCCCAGCATTTT
CASSSDRGRGNQPQHF
>TRBJ2-1|TRBV10-3|-|14|-
TGTGCCATCAGCAGGGCAGGGGTTCCGGATGAGCAGTTCTTC
CAISRAGVPDEQFF
>TRBJ2-7|TRBV5-1|TRBD1|15|-
TGCGCCAGCAGCCCATGGACAGGGGGAGGCTACGAGCAGTACTTC
CASSPWTGGGYEQYF